This entry features one TCR beta chain sequence. The antigen is not known. Assay: immunoSEQ multiplex PCR; the TCRdb copy retains only in-frame clones and omits some. Among over 50,000 clones listed, roughly 72% were seen once. Germline lookup yields CDR1 MNHNY and CDR2 SVGAGI (reference sequence). The CDR3 runs 16 residues. The J segment lost 1 base and the V segment lost 2 bases, leaving 4 bases of the junction unmatched. This record belongs to a study of vaccination effects on CD4 cells after COVID-19. Study-wide results and limits: Clones induced by infection and by vaccine showed marked clonal contraction late after vaccination.

Antigen-specific CD4+ T cells were expanded with viral peptide pools in the ViraFEST assay before sequencing. After roughly 11 days in culture, the CD4+ T cells were isolated. Participants were given two doses of BNT162b2 or mRNA-1273 vaccine. Cultures used 2 million to 2.5 million PBMC per well, 7.5 to 10 IU/ml IL-2 and around 10 ug/ml peptides. This sequence originates from a human donor who received a COVID-19 vaccine. This specimen was CD4+ T cells from PBMCs cultured with HCoV-229E spike peptides, taken after COVID-19 vaccination. V and J are TRBV6-6 and TRBJ2-3, with 9 bases aligning to TRBD2. The CDR3 reads CASSYPKRGGTDTQYF. The CDR3 DNA reads as TGTGCCAGCAGTTACCCGAAGCGGGGGGGCACAGATACGCAGTATTTT.